What follows are 27 T cell receptor beta chains derived from one specimen sequenced in a study of monozygotic twins with inflammatory bowel disease. TCRdb reprocessed the 5' RACE reads, with one entry per CDR3 protein and no DNA. This sample's table reports 440,000 or so distinct CDR3 sequences. The sample consisted of blood. The receptors stem from a human donor with ulcerative colitis or Crohn's disease, or a healthy co-twin of an affected twin (not recorded which).

The chain links TRBV7-2 to TRBJ2-3; no DNA is available, so the TRBD1 call from TCRdb remains unchecked. The length of the CDR3 is 14 residues. The V gene's germline CDR1 is SGHTA and CDR2 FQGNSA. CDR3 loop: CASSLVGRADTQYF.

The V call is TRBV5-1, the J call TRBJ2-3; TCRdb returns TRBD1, unconfirmable since there is no DNA. The germline V gene has CDR1 SGHRS and CDR2 YFSETQ. The CDR3 runs 15 residues. The CDR3 sequence is CASSLAQGQWDTQYF. Complete variable domain (other parts from reference TRBV5-1 and TRBJ2-3): KAGVTQTPRYLIKTRGQQVTLSCSPISGHRSVSWYQQTPGQGLQFLFEYFSETQRNKGNFPGRFSGRQFSNSRSEMNVSTLELGDSALYLCASSLAQGQWDTQYFGPGTRLTVL.

The rearrangement uses TRBV4-1 and TRBJ2-1; TCRdb outputs TRBD1, but without DNA this stays unchecked. The CDR3 totals 14 residues. The V gene's germline CDR1 is MGHRA and CDR2 YSYEKL. CDR3 loop: CASSPQGGWNEQFF.

The CDR3 sequence is CASSLLDSYEQYF. The chain uses TRBV7-2 and TRBJ2-7. Germline V CDR1 and CDR2: SGHTA, FQGNSA. CDR3 length: 13 residues.

The gene calls are TRBV29-1 and TRBJ2-7; TCRdb's D call, TRBD2, is unchecked because there is no DNA. In germline, CDR1 is SQVTM, CDR2 ANQGSEA. The CDR3 runs to 13 residues. This CDR3 reads CSVASASSYEQYF.

The V call is TRBV7-3, the J call TRBJ2-7. Germline CDR1 SGHTA, CDR2 FQGTGA. The CDR3 totals 13 residues. The CDR3 sequence: CASSMDGSYEQYF.

The J gene is TRBJ2-7, the V gene TRBV3-1; the D call from TCRdb, TRBD1, cannot be confirmed without DNA. In germline, CDR1 is LGHDT, CDR2 YNNKEL (reference sequence). This CDR3 contains 13 residues. CDR3 in amino acids: CASSPWDSAEQYF.

The chain has TRBV3-1 and TRBJ2-3; without DNA, the TCRdb call of TRBD1 cannot be checked. The CDR3 covers 13 residues. CDR1 LGHDT and CDR2 YNNKEL come from the germline V gene (reference sequence). The CDR3 protein is CASSRNRDSGTNF.

The chain has TRBV11-2 and TRBJ1-1; the D call from TCRdb, TRBD1, cannot be confirmed without DNA. The germline V gene encodes CDR1 SGHAT and CDR2 FQNNGV. CDR3 length: 16 residues. The CDR3 reads CASSILTGPWGTEAFF.

The CDR3 sequence is CASSRTPSGANTGELFF. The chain carries TRBV19 and TRBJ2-2; TCRdb names TRBD2, which stays unverified in the absence of DNA. The CDR3 spans 17 residues. Germline V gene lookup returns CDR1 LNHDA and CDR2 SQIVND (reference sequence).

J is TRBJ1-6 and V is TRBV18; the TCRdb D gene call, TRBD1, has no DNA to confirm it. Germline loops: CDR1 KGHSH, CDR2 LQKENI. CDR3 length equals 13 residues. CDR3 protein: CASSPDSNSPLHF.

The chain links TRBV18 to TRBJ1-2; TCRdb selects TRBD1, and the lack of DNA leaves this call unchecked. Germline loops: CDR1 KGHSH, CDR2 LQKENI. The CDR3 runs to 15 residues. The CDR3 region is CASSPNRGLHYGYTF.

The V call is TRBV28, the J call TRBJ2-5; TCRdb reports TRBD2, a call that lacks DNA to check it against. The CDR3 contains 15 residues. Per germline, CDR1 MDHEN and CDR2 SYDVKM. The CDR3 loop is CASSKTGKGGETQYF.

The V call is TRBV14, the J call TRBJ2-7; TCRdb indicates TRBD1, and absent DNA this call remains unverified. The CDR3 runs 16 residues. Germline V gives CDR1 SGHDN, CDR2 FVKESK. Here the CDR3 reads CASSLPGQHIPMEQYF.

The chain is built from TRBV10-2 and TRBJ2-6; the TCRdb D gene call, TRBD1, has no DNA to confirm it. Germline CDR1 is WSHSY and CDR2 is SAAADI. The CDR3 is 14 residues long. CDR3: CASSTGTGANVLTF.

V usage is TRBV21-1 and J usage is TRBJ2-1; TCRdb proposes TRBD2, but this gene call is untestable without DNA. TRBV21-1 is an annotated pseudogene. CDR3 length: 16 amino acids. The CDR3 loop is CAVPLRLAGGGNEQFF.

The chain carries TRBV11-2 and TRBJ2-7; there is no DNA to check the TCRdb D call of TRBD1. The CDR3 spans 13 residues. Germline V lookup: CDR1 SGHAT, CDR2 FQNNGV. This chain's CDR3 is CASRPGETNEQYF.

The V and J genes are TRBV4-2 and TRBJ2-1; the D call from TCRdb, TRBD1, cannot be confirmed without DNA. Germline V lookup: CDR1 LGHNA, CDR2 YNFKEQ. CDR3 length: 17 amino acids. CDR3: CASSQTGTVKSYNEQFF.

The chain is built from TRBV2 and TRBJ1-5; TCRdb calls TRBD1, which cannot be checked without DNA. The CDR3 consists of 15 residues. CDR1 and CDR2 (germline): SNHLY, FYNNEI. CDR3 protein: CASTSTGGINQPQHF.

This chain connects TRBV12-3 or TRBV12-4 to TRBJ2-7; TCRdb reports TRBD1, a call that lacks DNA to check it against. The CDR3 spans 12 residues. The CDR3 reads CASRIQGNEQYF.

The CDR3 loop reads CASSQEWRGTRSYEQYF. The chain employs TRBV4-1 and TRBJ2-7; no DNA is available, so the TRBD2 call from TCRdb remains unchecked. Germline CDR1 MGHRA, CDR2 YSYEKL. This CDR3 is built from 17 residues.

The CDR3 is CASSLWDSYQPQHF. The chain recombines TRBV5-5 with TRBJ1-5; TCRdb's D gene call, TRBD1, goes unchecked for lack of DNA. Germline V gene data show CDR1 as SGHKS and CDR2 as YYEKEE (reference sequence). This CDR3 has 14 amino acids.

The chain is built from TRBV6-5 and TRBJ2-5; the D gene TCRdb calls, TRBD2, cannot be checked with no DNA. The CDR3 sequence is 15 residues long. Germline V CDR1 and CDR2: MNHEY, SVGAGI. CDR3 sequence reads: CASSYSRASIETQYF.

This chain joins TRBV5-1 and TRBJ2-2; TCRdb gives TRBD1 as the D gene, but with no DNA this cannot be confirmed. The CDR3 extends over 13 amino acids. CDR1 is SGHRS, CDR2 YFSETQ, per germline. The CDR3 sequence: CASSGTGVRELFF.

The gene calls are TRBV5-1 and TRBJ2-7; TCRdb reports TRBD1, a call that lacks DNA to check it against. Germline values: CDR1 SGHRS, CDR2 YFSETQ. This CDR3 has 14 residues. The CDR3: CASSSGQLSYEQYF.

The J gene is TRBJ2-1, the V gene TRBV5-1; the TCRdb D gene call, TRBD1, has no DNA to confirm it. The CDR3 runs to 15 residues. CDR1 and CDR2 (germline): SGHRS, YFSETQ. The CDR3 sequence: CASSFQGATTNEQFF. The full variable domain, with the rest looked up from reference TRBV5-1 and TRBJ2-1, is KAGVTQTPRYLIKTRGQQVTLSCSPISGHRSVSWYQQTPGQGLQFLFEYFSETQRNKGNFPGRFSGRQFSNSRSEMNVSTLELGDSALYLCASSFQGATTNEQFFGPGTRLTVL.

The chain uses TRBV28 and TRBJ2-7. In germline, CDR1 is MDHEN, CDR2 SYDVKM. This CDR3 has 13 residues. CDR3 sequence reads: CASRSFGSYEQYF.